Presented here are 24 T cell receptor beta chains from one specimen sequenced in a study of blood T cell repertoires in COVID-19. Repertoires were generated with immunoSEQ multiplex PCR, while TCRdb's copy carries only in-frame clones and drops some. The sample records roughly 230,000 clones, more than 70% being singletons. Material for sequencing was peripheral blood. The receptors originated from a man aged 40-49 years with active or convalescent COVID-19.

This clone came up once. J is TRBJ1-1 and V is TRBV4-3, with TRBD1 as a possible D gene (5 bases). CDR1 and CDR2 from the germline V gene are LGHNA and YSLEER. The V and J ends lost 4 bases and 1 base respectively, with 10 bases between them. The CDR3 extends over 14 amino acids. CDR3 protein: CASSLLGGNTEAFF. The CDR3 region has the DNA TGCGCCAGCAGCCTTCTCGGGGGGAACACTGAAGCTTTCTTT.

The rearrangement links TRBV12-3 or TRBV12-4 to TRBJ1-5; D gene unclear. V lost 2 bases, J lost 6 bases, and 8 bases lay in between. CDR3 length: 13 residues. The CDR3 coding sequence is TGTGCCAGCAGTTTACTACGCGTTCAGCCCCAGCATTTT. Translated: CASSLLRVQPQHF.

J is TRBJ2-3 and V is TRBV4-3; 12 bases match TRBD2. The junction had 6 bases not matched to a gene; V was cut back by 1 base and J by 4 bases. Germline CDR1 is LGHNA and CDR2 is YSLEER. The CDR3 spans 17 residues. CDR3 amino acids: CASSQGLPSGGADTQYF. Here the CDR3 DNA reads TGCGCCAGCAGCCAAGGATTACCTAGCGGGGGGGCAGATACGCAGTATTTT.

CDR3 bases: TGTGCCAGTAGTAAGGAGGACAGGCTGAACTCTGAAAAACTGTTTTTT. Translating it yields CASSKEDRLNSEKLFF. The V call is TRBV19, the J call TRBJ1-4; the match to TRBD1 covers 7 bases. Per germline, CDR1 LNHDA and CDR2 SQIVND (reference sequence). This CDR3 has 16 amino acids. V lost 4 bases to trimming and J lost 7 bases; unmatched junction nucleotides: 12.

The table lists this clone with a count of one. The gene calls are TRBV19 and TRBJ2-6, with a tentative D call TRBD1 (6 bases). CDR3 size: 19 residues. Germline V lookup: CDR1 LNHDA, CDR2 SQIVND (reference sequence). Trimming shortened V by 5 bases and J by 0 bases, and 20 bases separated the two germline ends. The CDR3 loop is CASSPIGQPQNSGANVLTF. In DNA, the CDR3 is TGTGCCAGTAGTCCAATCGGACAGCCTCAAAACTCTGGGGCCAACGTCCTGACTTTC.

The CDR3 region has the DNA TGTGCCAGCAGCTTAGTAGTAGGGGGCGCGGGGGAGCAGTACTTC. Its protein is CASSLVVGGAGEQYF. This chain uses TRBV11-2 with TRBJ2-7; D is perhaps TRBD1 (7 bases). The length of the CDR3 is 15 residues. V lost 1 base and J 7 bases, leaving 17 bases between the germline ends. The V gene's germline CDR1 is SGHAT and CDR2 FQNNGV.

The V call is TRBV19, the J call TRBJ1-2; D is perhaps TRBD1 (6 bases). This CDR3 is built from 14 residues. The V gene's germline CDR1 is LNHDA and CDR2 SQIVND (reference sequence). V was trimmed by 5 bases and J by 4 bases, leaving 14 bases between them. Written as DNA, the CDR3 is TGTGCCAGTAGTCCCGAGGACAGAGCCTATGGCTACACCTTC. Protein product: CASSPEDRAYGYTF.

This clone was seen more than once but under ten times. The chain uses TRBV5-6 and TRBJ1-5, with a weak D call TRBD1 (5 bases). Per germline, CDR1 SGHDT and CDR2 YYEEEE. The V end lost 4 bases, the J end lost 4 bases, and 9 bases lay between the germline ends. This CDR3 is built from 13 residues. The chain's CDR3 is CASSRRENQPQHF. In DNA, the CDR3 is TGTGCCAGCAGCCGCAGGGAAAATCAGCCCCAGCATTTT.

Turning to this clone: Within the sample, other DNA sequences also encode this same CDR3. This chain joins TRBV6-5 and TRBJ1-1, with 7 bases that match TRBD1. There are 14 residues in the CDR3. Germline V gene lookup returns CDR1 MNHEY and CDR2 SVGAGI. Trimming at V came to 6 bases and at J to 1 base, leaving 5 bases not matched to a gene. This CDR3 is CASRPGQQNTEAFF. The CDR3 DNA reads TGTGCCAGCAGACCGGGACAGCAGAACACTGAAGCTTTCTTT.

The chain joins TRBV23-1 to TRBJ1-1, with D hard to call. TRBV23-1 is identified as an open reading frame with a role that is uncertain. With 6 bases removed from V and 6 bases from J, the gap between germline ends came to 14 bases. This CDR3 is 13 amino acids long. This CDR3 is CASRQSKVAEAFF. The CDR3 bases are TGCGCCAGCAGACAGAGCAAAGTGGCTGAAGCTTTCTTT.

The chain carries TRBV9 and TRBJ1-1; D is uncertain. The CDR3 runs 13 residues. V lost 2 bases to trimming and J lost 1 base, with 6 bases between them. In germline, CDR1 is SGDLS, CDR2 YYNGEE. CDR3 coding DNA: TGTGCCAGCAGCGTCAGCGCGAACACTGAAGCTTTCTTT. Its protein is CASSVSANTEAFF.

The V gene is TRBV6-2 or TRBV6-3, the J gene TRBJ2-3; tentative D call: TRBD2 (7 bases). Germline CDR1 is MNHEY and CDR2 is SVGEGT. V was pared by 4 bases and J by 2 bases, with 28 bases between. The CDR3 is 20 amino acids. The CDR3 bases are TGTGCCAGCAGTTCACGATCGGGCGGGGGCACCGGAGGGGACACAGATACGCAGTATTTT. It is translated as CASSSRSGGGTGGDTDTQYF.

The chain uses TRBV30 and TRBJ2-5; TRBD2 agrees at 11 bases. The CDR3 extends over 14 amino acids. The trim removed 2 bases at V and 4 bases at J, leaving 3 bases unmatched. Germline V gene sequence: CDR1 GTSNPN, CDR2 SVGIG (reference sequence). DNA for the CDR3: TGTGCCTGGAGTTATAGCGGGGGGGCAGAGACCCAGTACTTC. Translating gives CAWSYSGGAETQYF.

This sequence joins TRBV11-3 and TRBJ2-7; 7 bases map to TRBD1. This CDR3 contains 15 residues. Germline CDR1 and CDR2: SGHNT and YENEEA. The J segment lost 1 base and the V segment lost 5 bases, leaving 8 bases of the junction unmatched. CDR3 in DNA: TGTGCCAGCAGCGCCCGGACAGGCCTATCCTACGAGCAGTACTTC. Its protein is CASSARTGLSYEQYF.

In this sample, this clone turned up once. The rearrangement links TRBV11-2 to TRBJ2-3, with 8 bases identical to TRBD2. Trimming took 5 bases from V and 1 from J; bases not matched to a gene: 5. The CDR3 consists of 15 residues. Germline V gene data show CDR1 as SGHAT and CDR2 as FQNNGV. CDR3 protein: CASSPAGGRTDTQYF. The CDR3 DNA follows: TGTGCCAGCAGCCCCGCGGGGGGCCGCACAGATACGCAGTATTTT.

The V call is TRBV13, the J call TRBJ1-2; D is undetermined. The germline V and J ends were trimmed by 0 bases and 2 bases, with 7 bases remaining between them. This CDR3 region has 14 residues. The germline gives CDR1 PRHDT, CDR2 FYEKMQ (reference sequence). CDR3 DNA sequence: TGTGCCAGCAGCTTAGGGGCGGAAAACTATGGCTACACCTTC. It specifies CASSLGAENYGYTF.

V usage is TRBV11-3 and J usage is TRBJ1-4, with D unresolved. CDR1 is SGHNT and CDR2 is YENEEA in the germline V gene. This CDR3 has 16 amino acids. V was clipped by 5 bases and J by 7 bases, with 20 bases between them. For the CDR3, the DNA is TGTGCCAGCAGCCCTGAGCATTGGGGAGGTGGTGAAAAACTGTTTTTT. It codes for CASSPEHWGGGEKLFF.

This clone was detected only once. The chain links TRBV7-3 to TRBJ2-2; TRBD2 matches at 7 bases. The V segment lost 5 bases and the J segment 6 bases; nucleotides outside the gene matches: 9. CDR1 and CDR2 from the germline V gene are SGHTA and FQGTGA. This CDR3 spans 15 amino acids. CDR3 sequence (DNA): TGTGCCAGCAGCATAGGACTAGGAGGGTCCGGGGAGCTGTTTTTT. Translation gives CASSIGLGGSGELFF.

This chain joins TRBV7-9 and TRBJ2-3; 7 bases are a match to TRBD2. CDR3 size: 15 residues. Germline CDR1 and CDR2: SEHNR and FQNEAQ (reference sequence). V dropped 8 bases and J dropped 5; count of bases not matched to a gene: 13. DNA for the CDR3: TGTGCCAGCTCATTCGGGGGAGGGATCGGAGATACGCAGTATTTT. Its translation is CASSFGGGIGDTQYF.

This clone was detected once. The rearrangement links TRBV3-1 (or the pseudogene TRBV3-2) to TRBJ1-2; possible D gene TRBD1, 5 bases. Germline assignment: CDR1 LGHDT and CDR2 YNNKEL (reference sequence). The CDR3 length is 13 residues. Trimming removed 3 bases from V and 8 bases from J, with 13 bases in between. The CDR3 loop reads CASSQETGGGYTF. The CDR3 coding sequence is TGTGCCAGCAGCCAGGAAACAGGCGGCGGCTACACCTTC.

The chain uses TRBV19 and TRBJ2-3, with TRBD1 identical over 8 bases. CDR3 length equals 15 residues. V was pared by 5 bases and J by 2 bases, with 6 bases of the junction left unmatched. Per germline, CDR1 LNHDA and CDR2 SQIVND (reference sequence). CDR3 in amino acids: CASSATGGPTDTQYF. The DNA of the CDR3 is TGTGCCAGTAGTGCCACAGGGGGGCCCACAGATACGCAGTATTTT.

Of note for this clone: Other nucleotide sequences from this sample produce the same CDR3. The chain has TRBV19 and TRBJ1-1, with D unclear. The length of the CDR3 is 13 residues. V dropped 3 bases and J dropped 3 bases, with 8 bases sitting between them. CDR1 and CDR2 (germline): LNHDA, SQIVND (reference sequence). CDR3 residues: CASSIRTDTEAFF. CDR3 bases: TGTGCCAGTAGTATTAGAACCGACACTGAAGCTTTCTTT.

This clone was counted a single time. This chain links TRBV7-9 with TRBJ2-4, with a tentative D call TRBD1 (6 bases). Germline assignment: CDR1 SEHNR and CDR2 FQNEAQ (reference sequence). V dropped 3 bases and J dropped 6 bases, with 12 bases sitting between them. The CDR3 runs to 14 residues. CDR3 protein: CASSLVGAGNIQYF. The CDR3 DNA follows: TGTGCCAGCAGCTTGGTGGGGGCCGGAAACATTCAGTACTTC.

The CDR3 bases are TGTGCCAGCAGTTGGACAGGGGGCACTGAAGCTTTCTTT. It translates to CASSWTGGTEAFF. J is TRBJ1-1 and V is TRBV13; 10 bases match TRBD1. This CDR3 is built from 13 residues. V was pared by 6 bases and J by 4 bases, with 2 bases of the junction left unmatched. Per the germline V gene, CDR1 is PRHDT and CDR2 is FYEKMQ (reference sequence).